This T cell receptor (beta chain) was retrieved from a study of T cells in Graves' hyperthyroidism and ophthalmopathy. Study context: Peripheral blood specimens were obtained at initial diagnosis, prior to any treatment.

Remarks on this clonotype: The junction and the germline gene differ at one end; a read error may be behind it.

The CDR3 totals 15 residues. The germline V gene has CDR1 DFQATT and CDR2 SNEGSKA (reference sequence). From RNA transcripts, TCR beta CDR3 regions were amplified. HTBI primers were employed in a first-round RT-PCR of the TCR CDR3. Via MiXCR, TCRdb re-called the multiplex PCR reads, giving one row per CDR3 protein. Found here are around 560,000 distinct CDR3 sequences, over 15% of them singletons; the top ten hold roughly 18%. Absent ophthalmopathy progression within 18 months defined stable Graves' hyperthyroidism. The study enrolled patients aged 18 to 65 with newly diagnosed hyperthyroidism of under 2 months' duration. Exclusions: uncontrolled infection, other autoimmune disease, pregnancy, lactation.

J is TRBJ2-7 and V is TRBV20-1; the match to TRBD2 covers 14 bases. This clonotype was sampled from a woman between 18 and 29 years old with Graves' hyperthyroidism. Sequenced material: blood. The CDR3 DNA is TGCAGTGCTACCGAGGGACTAGCGGGAGCCTACGAGCGGTACTTC. As protein: CSATEGLAGAYERYF.